The 29 T cell receptor beta chains below all came from one sample that was sequenced in a study of blood T cell repertoires in COVID-19. Only in-frame clones appear in the TCRdb table, and some are missing; sequencing was by immunoSEQ multiplex PCR. The table has 54,000 or so clones, around 86% seen once. What was sequenced was peripheral blood. The receptors stem from a man aged 45-65 years with active COVID-19.

This rearrangement joins TRBV5-6 to TRBJ2-5; 9 bases fit TRBD2. The CDR3 totals 14 residues. V gave up 6 bases and J gave up 4 bases; unmatched junction bases: 7. Germline values: CDR1 SGHDT, CDR2 YYEEEE. DNA of the CDR3: TGTGCCAGCACCTTAGGGACTAGCAGAGAGACCCAGTACTTC. Translating it yields CASTLGTSRETQYF.

The rearrangement joins TRBV7-6 to TRBJ2-2; 9 bases fit TRBD1. Germline CDR1 and CDR2: SGHVS and FNYEAQ. This CDR3 is 15 amino acids long. V lost 6 bases to trimming and J lost 2 bases; unmatched junction nucleotides: 4. DNA for the CDR3: TGTGCCAGCAGACCCACAGGGGGCAACACCGGGGAGCTGTTTTTT. The encoded protein is CASRPTGGNTGELFF.

The chain employs TRBV18 and TRBJ2-5; 7 positions agree with TRBD2. Per the germline V gene, CDR1 is KGHSH and CDR2 is LQKENI. The CDR3 loop spans 15 amino acids. J lost 1 base, V lost 2 bases, and 4 bases had no gene match. CDR3 loop: CASSPDRGVQETQYF. In nucleotides, the CDR3 is TGTGCCAGCTCACCAGACCGGGGGGTCCAAGAGACCCAGTACTTC.

The rearrangement uses TRBV5-6 and TRBJ2-2; 9 bases align to TRBD2. J gave up 7 bases and V 4 bases, and 8 bases lay outside the gene matches. The CDR3 loop spans 15 amino acids. Per germline, CDR1 SGHDT and CDR2 YYEEEE. CDR3 in DNA: TGTGCCAGCAGCCCGGCGGGGGGGCATATCGGGGAGCTGTTTTTT. The encoded protein is CASSPAGGHIGELFF.

The rearrangement joins TRBV19 to TRBJ1-4; maybe TRBD1 (5 bases). Germline CDR1 LNHDA, CDR2 SQIVND (reference sequence). The CDR3 length is 14 residues. V shed 5 bases and J shed 5 bases, with 12 bases lying between them. CDR3 in amino acids: CASSQQVRNEKLFF. In DNA form, the CDR3 reads TGTGCCAGTAGTCAACAGGTCCGCAATGAAAAACTGTTTTTT.

The chain uses TRBV19 and TRBJ2-7, with 8 bases that match TRBD2. CDR3 length: 15 residues. The junction had 8 bases not matched to a gene; V was cut back by 5 bases and J by 2 bases. Germline CDR1 is LNHDA and CDR2 is SQIVND (reference sequence). The CDR3 loop is CASSAAGGLPYEQYF. CDR3 in DNA: TGTGCCAGTAGTGCGGCGGGAGGTCTCCCCTACGAGCAGTACTTC.

The V gene is TRBV2, the J gene TRBJ1-1; no clear D. Germline CDR1 is SNHLY and CDR2 is FYNNEI. The CDR3 is 14 amino acids. Trimming removed 2 bases from V and 0 bases from J, with 7 bases in between. This CDR3 is CASSELVLNTEAFF. The CDR3, as DNA: TGTGCCAGCAGTGAACTCGTATTGAACACTGAAGCTTTCTTT.

The gene calls are TRBV7-3 and TRBJ2-3; 7 bases agree with TRBD2. The V gene end was trimmed by 5 bases and the J gene end by 2 bases; junction bases not matched to a gene: 7. The germline CDR1 and CDR2 sequences are SGHTA and FQGTGA. This CDR3 region has 15 residues. The CDR3 nucleotides are TGTGCCAGCAGCATGCTAGCGGTCGCCACAGATACGCAGTATTTT. Protein sequence: CASSMLAVATDTQYF.

The chain employs TRBV5-6 and TRBJ1-4; D remains unclear. The CDR3 has 14 residues. Germline lookup yields CDR1 SGHDT and CDR2 YYEEEE. V lost 0 bases to trimming and J lost 4 bases, with 7 bases between them. The CDR3 region has the DNA TGTGCCAGCAGCTTGGCCCCCAATAATGAAAAACTGTTTTTT. Its protein is CASSLAPNNEKLFF.

This clone was observed once. This sequence joins TRBV4-1 and TRBJ2-5; 9 nucleotides agree with TRBD1. The V and J ends lost 2 bases and 4 bases, in that order; junction bases with no gene match: 2. CDR3 length equals 14 residues. Germline values: CDR1 MGHRA, CDR2 YSYEKL. The CDR3 DNA follows: TGCGCCAGCAGCCAAACAGGGGGCCGAGAGACCCAGTACTTC. Amino acid sequence: CASSQTGGRETQYF.

The chain combines TRBV28 with TRBJ2-7; TRBD1 matches at 8 bases. J gave up 6 bases and V 5 bases, and 12 bases lay outside the gene matches. This CDR3 is built from 15 residues. CDR1 is MDHEN and CDR2 is SYDVKM in the germline V gene. CDR3 bases: TGTGCCAGCAGTCTACCGGGACAGGCGTCTGGCGAGCAGTACTTC. It is translated as CASSLPGQASGEQYF. The full variable domain, rest sourced from reference TRBV28 and TRBJ2-7, is DVKVTQSSRYLVKRTGEKVFLECVQDMDHENMFWYRQDPGLGLRLIYFSYDVKMKEKGDIPEGYSVSREKKERFSLILESASTNQTSMYLCASSLPGQASGEQYFGPGTRLTVT.

The chain employs TRBV3-1 (or the pseudogene TRBV3-2) and TRBJ1-3, with unresolved D. The CDR3 sequence is 13 residues long. Trimming left V 4 bases short and J 2 bases short, with 6 bases between. Per germline, CDR1 LGHDT and CDR2 YNNKEL (reference sequence). CDR3 DNA: TGTGCCAGCAGCCTTCAGACTGGAAACACCATATATTTT. This encodes CASSLQTGNTIYF.

The table lists this clone with a count of one. The chain carries TRBV5-1 and TRBJ1-2, with 7 bases lining up with TRBD1. This CDR3 is built from 13 residues. CDR1 and CDR2 from the germline V gene are SGHRS and YFSETQ. Losses at the gene ends were 3 bases for V and 8 bases for J; bases not matched to a gene: 7. CDR3 in DNA: TGCGCCAGCAGCTCGAACCCAGGGGGAGGCTACACCTTC. Its translation is CASSSNPGGGYTF.

On this clone: At one of its ends the junction is not consistent with the germline gene, which may arise from a read error. This chain connects TRBV6-5 to TRBJ2-7, with D possibly TRBD1 on 6 matching bases. CDR3 length: 11 residues. Germline V lookup: CDR1 MNHEY, CDR2 SVGAGI. CDR3 amino acids: CASSYGGHEFF. In nucleotides, the CDR3 is TGTGCCAGCAGTTACGGGGGACATGAATTCTTC.

This rearrangement joins TRBV19 to TRBJ2-7; TRBD1 matches 11 bases. Germline assignment: CDR1 LNHDA and CDR2 SQIVND (reference sequence). Losses at the gene ends were 5 bases for V and 0 bases for J; bases not matched to a gene: 6. The CDR3 is made up of 16 amino acids. The CDR3, as DNA: TGTGCCAGTAGTCCCCGAGGGACAGGGGGCTCCTACGAGCAGTACTTC. It encodes CASSPRGTGGSYEQYF.

The chain links TRBV5-1 to TRBJ2-7; D gene uncertain. V gave up 0 bases and J gave up 3 bases, with 13 bases separating them. The CDR3 runs to 15 residues. Per the germline V gene, CDR1 is SGHRS and CDR2 is YFSETQ. The CDR3 nucleotides read TGCGCCAGCAGCTTGGATCCCGCAGGAAGCTACGAGCAGTACTTC. Protein: CASSLDPAGSYEQYF.

This chain links TRBV6-5 with TRBJ2-5, with D uncertain. Germline V CDR1 and CDR2: MNHEY, SVGAGI. Deletions cut 2 bases from V and 7 bases from J, with 11 bases between. This CDR3 comprises 13 residues. CDR3: CASSYIHSGTQYF. The CDR3 nucleotides are TGTGCCAGCAGTTACATCCACTCCGGGACCCAGTACTTC.

This chain links TRBV28 with TRBJ1-1; D ambiguous. The V end lost 6 bases, the J end lost 7 bases, and 9 bases lay between the germline ends. Germline CDR1 and CDR2: MDHEN and SYDVKM. The CDR3 is made up of 11 amino acids. The CDR3 region is CASSQFHEAFF. CDR3 DNA sequence: TGTGCCAGCAGCCAGTTTCATGAAGCTTTCTTT.

The chain carries TRBV19 and TRBJ1-5; 8 bases are shared with TRBD1. The ends lost 5 bases at V and 0 bases at J; junction bases unmatched: 6. The CDR3 extends over 16 amino acids. In germline, CDR1 is LNHDA, CDR2 SQIVND (reference sequence). CDR3 DNA sequence: TGTGCCAGTAGTTCCGGGACAGGATTTAGCAATCAGCCCCAGCATTTT. It specifies CASSSGTGFSNQPQHF.

V gene TRBV9 combines with J gene TRBJ1-1; 9 nucleotides align to TRBD1. The V gene end was trimmed by 3 bases and the J gene end by 5 bases; junction bases not matched to a gene: 8. Germline assignment: CDR1 SGDLS and CDR2 YYNGEE. The CDR3 runs 15 residues. CDR3 DNA: TGTGCCAGCAGCGCCTCCGGACAGGGGCGGACTGAAGCTTTCTTT. Translating gives CASSASGQGRTEAFF. Full variable domain (rest looked up from reference TRBV9 and TRBJ1-1): DSGVTQTPKHLITATGQRVTLRCSPRSGDLSVYWYQQSLDQGLQFLIQYYNGEERAKGNILERFSAQQFPDLHSELNLSSLELGDSALYFCASSASGQGRTEAFFGQGTRLTVV.

The genes are TRBV7-8 and TRBJ1-1; 11 bases agree with TRBD1. V lost 5 bases, J lost 6 bases, and 11 bases stayed unmatched. The CDR3 has 16 residues. The V gene's germline CDR1 is SGHVS and CDR2 FQNEAQ. CDR3 loop: CASSLRDRGLIAEAFF. CDR3 DNA sequence: TGTGCCAGCAGCCTCCGGGACAGGGGGTTAATCGCTGAAGCTTTCTTT.

J is TRBJ1-5 and V is TRBV7-2; weak D call: TRBD1 (6 bases). Germline CDR1 SGHTA, CDR2 FQGNSA. The germline V and J ends were trimmed by 5 bases and 2 bases, with 10 bases remaining between them. There are 14 residues in the CDR3. CDR3 region: CASSLGGGNQPQHF. The CDR3, as DNA: TGTGCCAGCAGCCTAGGGGGAGGCAATCAGCCCCAGCATTTT. Full variable domain (missing parts from reference TRBV7-2 and TRBJ1-5): GAGVSQSPSNKVTEKGKDVELRCDPISGHTALYWYRQSLGQGLEFLIYFQGNSAPDKSGLPSDRFSAERTGGSVSTLTIQRTQQEDSAVYLCASSLGGGNQPQHFGDGTRLSIL.

The rearrangement uses TRBV18 and TRBJ2-2, with D perhaps TRBD1 (5 bases). CDR3 length equals 15 residues. The germline V gene has CDR1 KGHSH and CDR2 LQKENI. V was cut by 2 bases and J by 3 bases, with 10 bases left in between. The CDR3 DNA is TGTGCCAGCTCACCAGTTATAGGGGACACCGGGGAGCTGTTTTTT. It yields the protein CASSPVIGDTGELFF.

This chain connects TRBV27 to TRBJ2-5; tentatively, D is TRBD1 (5 bases). Trimming took 5 bases from V and 5 from J, leaving 15 bases between them. The CDR3 runs to 14 residues. Germline CDR1 MNHEY, CDR2 SMNVEV (reference sequence). CDR3 DNA: TGTGCCAGCAGTCGCAGGGATACCCGGGAGACCCAGTACTTC. It specifies CASSRRDTRETQYF.

This rearrangement joins TRBV6-5 to TRBJ1-2, with D unclear. The CDR3 has 13 residues. V lost 0 bases to trimming and J lost 8 bases, with 10 bases between them. Germline-derived CDR1 and CDR2 are MNHEY and SVGAGI. CDR3 coding DNA: TGTGCCAGCAGTTACTCCGCGGCCGGGGGCTACACCTTC. Translating gives CASSYSAAGGYTF.

The V and J genes are TRBV27 and TRBJ2-7; possible D gene TRBD1, 5 bases. The CDR3 is 12 amino acids. Germline loops: CDR1 MNHEY, CDR2 SMNVEV (reference sequence). Trimming removed 6 bases at V and 1 base at J, with 7 bases between. CDR3: CASSRDSYEQYF. The CDR3, as DNA: TGTGCCAGCAGCAGGGATTCCTACGAGCAGTACTTC.

V usage is TRBV7-2 and J usage is TRBJ2-7; 7 bases are shared with TRBD1. This CDR3 has 15 amino acids. CDR1 and CDR2 (germline): SGHTA, FQGNSA. Trimming removed 5 bases from V and 2 bases from J; junction bases left unmatched: 9. This CDR3 is CASSPEGQGAYEQYF. CDR3 nucleotide sequence: TGTGCCAGCAGCCCAGAGGGGCAGGGGGCCTACGAGCAGTACTTC.

The rearrangement uses TRBV18 and TRBJ2-7, with 7 bases that match TRBD1. Unmatched junction bases numbered 5, after V lost 3 bases and J lost 6 bases. This CDR3 region has 13 residues. Germline V lookup: CDR1 KGHSH, CDR2 LQKENI. The CDR3 protein is CASSPDRVGEQYF. The CDR3 coding sequence is TGTGCCAGCTCACCCGACAGGGTGGGCGAGCAGTACTTC. The full variable domain, its missing parts supplied by reference TRBV18 and TRBJ2-7, is NAGVMQNPRHLVRRRGQEARLRCSPMKGHSHVYWYRQLPEEGLKFMVYLQKENIIDESGMPKERFSAEFPKEGPSILRIQQVVRGDSAAYFCASSPDRVGEQYFGPGTRLTVT.

V and J are TRBV7-2 and TRBJ2-5; possible D gene TRBD1, 6 bases. Per the germline V gene, CDR1 is SGHTA and CDR2 is FQGNSA. This CDR3 spans 14 amino acids. V was trimmed by 2 bases and J by 4 bases, leaving 11 bases between them. The CDR3 DNA reads TGTGCCAGCAGCTTAACGGGACACCTAGAGACCCAGTACTTC. Translating it yields CASSLTGHLETQYF.